This is a list of T cell receptor beta chains from one sample in a study of OX40 agonist ivuxolimab in advanced cancers. Assay: immunoSEQ multiplex PCR; the TCRdb copy retains only in-frame clones and omits some. Counted here are 75,000 to 95,000 clones, roughly 87% occurring once; the ten biggest clones make up roughly 3%. The specimen was CD4+ or CD8+ T cells sorted from blood, collected in a trial of the OX40 agonist ivuxolimab. The receptors were gathered from an adult with an advanced solid tumor such as melanoma, head and neck, liver or kidney cancer. Each CDR3 is given with its conserved first and last residue. The D gene is left open where the match is weak. Not all rows give a size; the values are once, few, many and, for expanded clones, a class.

V gene	J gene	clone size	D gene	CDR3 protein	CDR3 DNA
TRBV9	TRBJ1-4	-	-	CASSDLRGPNEKLFF	TGTGCCAGCAGCGACCTCAGGGGTCCTAATGAAAAACTGTTTTTT
TRBV7-2	TRBJ2-4	few	-	CASSRGPEYNIQYF	TGTGCCAGCAGTCGAGGGCCAGAATATAACATTCAGTACTTC
TRBV10-3	TRBJ1-4	-	TRBD1	CAISKRTGGNEKLFF	TGTGCCATCAGTAAAAGGACAGGGGGCAATGAAAAACTGTTTTTT
TRBV10-3	TRBJ1-1	-	-	CAISETQGATEAFF	TGTGCCATCAGTGAGACCCAGGGAGCCACTGAAGCTTTCTTT
TRBV6-6	TRBJ2-7	-	TRBD2	CASSLGLAGPPLEQYF	TGTGCCAGCAGCCTGGGACTAGCGGGACCGCCCCTCGAGCAGTACTTC
TRBV6-5	TRBJ2-2	-	-	CASSPNTGELFF	TGTGCCAGCAGTCCCAACACCGGGGAGCTGTTTTTT
TRBV5-1	TRBJ2-7	once	-	CASSLGDDRASEQYF	TGCGCCAGCAGCTTGGGCGACGACAGAGCATCCGAGCAGTACTTC
TRBV19	TRBJ1-4	once	TRBD1	CATRDRGRAANEKLFF	TGTGCCACCCGCGACAGGGGGCGCGCGGCTAATGAAAAACTGTTTTTT
TRBV11-3	TRBJ1-2	few	TRBD1	CASSSTGAGYGYTF	TGTGCCAGCAGCTCAACAGGGGCGGGCTATGGCTACACCTTC
TRBV15	TRBJ2-5	few	-	CATSGGPGETQYF	TGTGCCACCAGTGGGGGGCCGGGAGAGACCCAGTACTTC
TRBV10-3	TRBJ2-1	-	-	CAISESRNNEQFF	TGTGCCATCAGTGAGTCCCGGAACAATGAGCAGTTCTTC
TRBV4-3	TRBJ1-1	-	-	CASSQAPPGMNTEAFF	TGCGCCAGCAGCCAAGCCCCCCCAGGCATGAACACTGAAGCTTTCTTT
TRBV12-5	TRBJ1-2	-	TRBD1	CASGLRGRGRGSSGYTF	TGTGCTAGTGGTTTGAGGGGCAGGGGGCGAGGTTCTAGTGGCTACACCTTC
TRBV2	TRBJ1-2	-	TRBD1	CASRGQGANYGYTF	TGTGCCAGCAGGGGACAGGGGGCCAACTATGGCTACACCTTC
TRBV5-6	TRBJ1-2	-	-	CASSLASGGVNYGYTF	TGTGCCAGCAGCCTCGCCTCCGGGGGAGTAAACTATGGCTACACCTTC
TRBV28	TRBJ1-5	-	-	CASSQGQPKQQPQHF	TGTGCCAGCAGTCAAGGACAACCCAAGCAACAGCCCCAGCATTTT
TRBV9	TRBJ2-2	-	-	CASSVGRWQTGELFF	TGTGCCAGCAGCGTAGGCAGGTGGCAGACCGGGGAGCTGTTTTTT
TRBV7-9	TRBJ1-6	-	-	CASSLSGTIGSPLHF	TGTGCCAGCAGCTTATCGGGCACCATTGGTTCACCCCTCCACTTT
TRBV9	TRBJ1-4	once	TRBD1	CASSASTGTGEKLFF	TGTGCCAGCAGCGCCAGTACAGGGACAGGAGAAAAACTGTTTTTT
TRBV19	TRBJ2-3	-	TRBD2	CASSIGGRSTDTQYF	TGTGCCAGTAGTATAGGCGGGAGAAGCACAGATACGCAGTATTTT
TRBV5-6	TRBJ2-3	-	TRBD2	CASSLSLAGPTDTQYF	TGTGCCAGCAGCTTGTCCCTAGCGGGGCCGACAGATACGCAGTATTTT
TRBV7-8	TRBJ1-1	-	TRBD1	CASSLARQGANTEAFF	TGTGCCAGCAGCTTAGCGCGGCAGGGGGCGAACACTGAAGCTTTCTTT
TRBV9	TRBJ2-6	once	-	CASTGAGANSGANVLTF	TGTGCCAGCACCGGCGCAGGGGCCAACTCTGGGGCCAACGTCCTGACTTTC
TRBV6-4	TRBJ2-1	once	TRBD2	CASSPGTSGMNEQFF	TGTGCCAGCAGCCCCGGGACTAGCGGGATGAATGAGCAGTTCTTC
TRBV6-6	TRBJ2-7	-	-	CASSYGARNHEQYF	TGTGCCAGCAGTTACGGGGCCAGGAACCACGAGCAGTACTTC
TRBV30	TRBJ1-3	-	-	CAWSPARGSGNTIYF	TGTGCCTGGAGTCCCGCTAGGGGGTCTGGAAACACCATATATTTT
TRBV18	TRBJ1-1	-	-	CASSPPRTRTEAFF	TGTGCCAGCTCACCACCGAGGACGAGGACTGAAGCTTTCTTT
TRBV9	TRBJ2-1	-	TRBD2	CASSVEPSGYNEQFF	TGTGCCAGCAGCGTCGAGCCTAGCGGCTACAATGAGCAGTTCTTC
TRBV27	TRBJ1-2	once	-	CASSFQGQGYTF	TGTGCCAGCAGTTTCCAGGGCCAAGGCTACACCTTC
TRBV19	TRBJ1-2	-	TRBD1	CASRGDREDGYTF	TGTGCCAGTAGGGGGGACAGGGAAGATGGCTACACCTTC
TRBV5-4	TRBJ2-1	-	-	CASSEFEGGYNEQFF	TGTGCCAGCAGCGAATTTGAAGGGGGCTACAATGAGCAGTTCTTC
TRBV6-6	TRBJ2-3	-	TRBD1	CASKGQGDTQYF	TGTGCCAGCAAAGGACAGGGAGATACGCAGTATTTT
TRBV7-2	TRBJ1-4	-	TRBD1	CASSTWDRGDATNEKLFF	TGTGCCAGCAGCACCTGGGACAGGGGGGATGCAACTAATGAAAAACTGTTTTTT
TRBV5-4	TRBJ2-5	-	-	CASSSGWTQYF	TGTGCCAGCAGTTCTGGATGGACCCAGTACTTC
TRBV11-1	TRBJ2-1	once	TRBD2	CASSFLVAGGTFNEQFF	TGTGCCAGCAGCTTCCTCGTCGCCGGGGGGACTTTCAATGAGCAGTTCTTC
TRBV7-3	TRBJ2-2	-	TRBD1	CASSPQGQYTGELFF	TGTGCCAGCAGCCCCCAGGGACAGTACACCGGGGAGCTGTTTTTT
TRBV6-5	TRBJ1-2	-	-	CASTWQLIYGYTF	TGTGCCAGCACTTGGCAGCTCATCTATGGCTACACCTTC
TRBV7-2	TRBJ2-4	-	TRBD1	CASSFGQGLAKNIQYF	TGTGCCAGCAGCTTCGGACAGGGGTTAGCCAAAAACATTCAGTACTTC
TRBV10-3	TRBJ2-2	-	-	CAISEQGRIGELFF	TGTGCCATCAGTGAACAGGGAAGAATCGGGGAGCTGTTTTTT
TRBV27	TRBJ2-7	-	-	CASSFSLNMFSYEQYF	TGTGCCAGCAGTTTCTCCCTGAACATGTTCTCCTACGAGCAGTACTTC
TRBV5-1	TRBJ1-2	-	-	CASSKGTGASNYGYTF	TGCGCCAGCAGCAAGGGGACTGGGGCCTCTAACTATGGCTACACCTTC
TRBV13	TRBJ2-5	-	-	CASSSVRGLQETQYF	TGTGCCAGCAGCTCCGTCCGAGGCCTGCAAGAGACCCAGTACTTC
TRBV19	TRBJ1-1	-	-	CASTAGARNTEAFF	TGTGCCTCGACGGCGGGGGCAAGGAACACTGAAGCTTTCTTT
TRBV11-2	TRBJ2-3	-	-	CASSLGAGRTDTQYF	TGTGCCAGCAGCTTGGGGGCGGGCAGGACAGATACGCAGTATTTT
TRBV2	TRBJ2-1	once	TRBD1	CASTLTGWQFF	TGTGCCAGTACGTTGACAGGGTGGCAGTTCTTC
TRBV5-6	TRBJ2-5	-	-	CASRASIQQETQYF	TGTGCCAGCAGGGCTTCGATCCAGCAAGAGACCCAGTACTTC
TRBV5-1	TRBJ1-1	-	TRBD1	CASSLQGATEAFF	TGCGCCAGCAGCCTACAGGGGGCCACTGAAGCTTTCTTT
TRBV19	TRBJ1-1	-	TRBD1	CASSRGSTGDTEAFF	TGTGCCAGTAGTAGAGGGTCTACAGGGGACACTGAAGCTTTCTTT
TRBV7-2	TRBJ2-3	few	TRBD2	CASSLAGVLGDTQYF	TGTGCCAGCAGCTTGGCGGGGGTTTTGGGAGATACGCAGTATTTT
TRBV5-1	TRBJ2-3	-	-	CASSRDSVADTQYF	TGCGCCAGCAGCAGAGACTCCGTCGCAGATACGCAGTATTTT
TRBV30	TRBJ1-2	-	TRBD1	CAWTGTERYGYTF	TGTGCCTGGACCGGGACAGAACGGTATGGCTACACCTTC
TRBV2	TRBJ1-5	-	TRBD1	CASSDRTGLGNQPQHF	TGTGCCAGCAGTGATCGGACAGGGTTAGGGAATCAGCCCCAGCATTTT
TRBV5-4	TRBJ2-5	-	TRBD2	CASSPGGQETQYF	TGTGCCAGCAGCCCCGGGGGGCAAGAGACCCAGTACTTC
TRBV6-6	TRBJ2-3	few	-	CASSQPTNPDTQYF	TGTGCCAGCAGTCAACCGACTAACCCAGATACGCAGTATTTT
TRBV9	TRBJ2-2	-	TRBD1	CASSRDRVTGELFF	TGTGCCAGCAGCCGGGACAGGGTTACCGGGGAGCTGTTTTTT
TRBV30	TRBJ2-5	-	-	CAWSGGWGPLGETQYF	TGTGCCTGGAGTGGGGGCTGGGGCCCACTAGGAGAGACCCAGTACTTC
TRBV2	TRBJ2-6	-	-	CASSVQAVASSGANVLTF	TGTGCCAGCAGTGTCCAGGCGGTTGCGAGCTCTGGGGCCAACGTCCTGACTTTC
TRBV18	TRBJ1-6	once	-	CASSPPEGGNSPLHF	TGTGCCAGCTCACCACCTGAGGGGGGTAATTCACCCCTCCACTTT
TRBV12-5	TRBJ1-2	once	-	CASGLMYGLYGYTF	TGTGCTAGTGGTTTAATGTATGGTCTATATGGCTACACCTTC
TRBV5-5	TRBJ2-7	-	-	CASSRDGAPMVEQYF	TGTGCCAGCAGCCGTGACGGAGCCCCAATGGTCGAGCAGTACTTC